This T cell receptor (beta chain) was obtained from a study of blood T cell repertoires in COVID-19. The assay was immunoSEQ multiplex PCR, and TCRdb's table has in-frame clones only and misses some. The sample holds approximately 170,000 clones, roughly 88% seen once. The V gene's germline CDR1 is SGHNT and CDR2 YYREEE (reference sequence). Between the trimmed V and J ends, which lost 6 bases and 8 bases, there was a span of 20 bases. The CDR3 contains 14 residues. The origin of this receptor is a man in his sixties who had recovered from COVID-19. The material sequenced was peripheral blood. V and J are TRBV5-4 and TRBJ1-2; the D gene is possibly TRBD1 (6 bases). CDR3 amino acids: CASTWVGAFDGYTF. The CDR3, as DNA: TGTGCCAGCACCTGGGTGGGGGCTTTTGACGGCTACACCTTC. The whole variable domain, remainder taken from reference TRBV5-4 and TRBJ1-2, is ETGVTQSPTHLIKTRGQQVTLRCSSQSGHNTVSWYQQALGQGPQFIFQYYREEENGRGNFPPRFSGLQFPNYSSELNVNALELDDSALYLCASTWVGAFDGYTFGSGTRLTVV.